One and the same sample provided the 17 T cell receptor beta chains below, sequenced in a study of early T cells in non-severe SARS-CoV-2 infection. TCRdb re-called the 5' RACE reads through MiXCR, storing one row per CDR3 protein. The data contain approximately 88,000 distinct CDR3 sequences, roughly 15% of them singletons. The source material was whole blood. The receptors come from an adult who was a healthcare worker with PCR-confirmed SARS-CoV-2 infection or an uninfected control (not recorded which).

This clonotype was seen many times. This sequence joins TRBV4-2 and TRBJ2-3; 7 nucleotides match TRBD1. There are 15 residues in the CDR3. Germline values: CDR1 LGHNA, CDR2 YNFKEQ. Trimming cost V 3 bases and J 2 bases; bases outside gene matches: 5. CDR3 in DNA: TGTGCCAGCAGCCAGGCGACAGGGTCCACAGATACGCAGTATTTT. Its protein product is CASSQATGSTDTQYF.

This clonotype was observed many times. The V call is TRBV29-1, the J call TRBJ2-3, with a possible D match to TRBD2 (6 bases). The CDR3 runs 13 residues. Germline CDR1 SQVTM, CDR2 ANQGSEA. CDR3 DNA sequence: TGCCCATCGGGGGAGACTGGCGAGGATACGCAGTATTTT. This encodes CPSGETGEDTQYF.

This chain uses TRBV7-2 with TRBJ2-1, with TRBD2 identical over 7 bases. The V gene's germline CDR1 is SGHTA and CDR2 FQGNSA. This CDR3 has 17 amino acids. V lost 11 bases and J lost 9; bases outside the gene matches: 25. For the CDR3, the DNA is TGTGCCTCCGGGGGGAGGGACTCCCTGGCAACCCTGGGTGAGCAGTTCTTC. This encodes CASGGRDSLATLGEQFF. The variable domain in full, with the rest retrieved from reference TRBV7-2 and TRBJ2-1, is GAGVSQSPSNKVTEKGKDVELRCDPISGHTALYWYRQSLGQGLEFLIYFQGNSAPDKSGLPSDRFSAERTGGSVSTLTIQRTQQEDSAVYLCASGGRDSLATLGEQFFGPGTRLTVL.

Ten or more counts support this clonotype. For the CDR3, the DNA is TGTGCCAGCAGCGCGGGACAGCTTCAGCCCCAGCATTTT. Translation gives CASSAGQLQPQHF. The chain combines TRBV5-4 with TRBJ1-5; 7 positions match TRBD1. The CDR3 has 13 amino acids. CDR1 and CDR2 (germline): SGHNT, YYREEE (reference sequence). V shed 4 bases and J 6 bases; nucleotides not matched to a gene: 4.

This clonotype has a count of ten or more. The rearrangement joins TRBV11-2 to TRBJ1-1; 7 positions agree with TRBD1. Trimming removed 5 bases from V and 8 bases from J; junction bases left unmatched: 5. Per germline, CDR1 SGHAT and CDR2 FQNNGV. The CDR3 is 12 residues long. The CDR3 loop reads CASSPQQGEAFF. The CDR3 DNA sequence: TGTGCCAGCAGCCCTCAACAGGGGGAAGCTTTCTTT.

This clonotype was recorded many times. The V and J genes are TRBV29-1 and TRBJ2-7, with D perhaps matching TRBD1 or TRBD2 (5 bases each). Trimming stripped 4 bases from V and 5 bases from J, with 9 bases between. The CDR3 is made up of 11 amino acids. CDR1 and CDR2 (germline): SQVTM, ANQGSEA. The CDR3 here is CSVGGFDEQYF. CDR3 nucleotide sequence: TGCAGCGTTGGGGGGTTCGACGAGCAGTACTTC.

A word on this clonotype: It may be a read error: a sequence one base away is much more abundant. DNA for the CDR3: TGTGCCAGCAGCAGGGACAGGGGTTTGGGTGAGCAGTACTTC. Protein product: CASSRDRGLGEQYF. The gene calls are TRBV5-6 and TRBJ2-7; TRBD1 agrees at 10 bases. J lost 7 bases, V lost 4 bases, and 8 bases had no gene match. The germline CDR1 and CDR2 sequences are SGHDT and YYEEEE. This CDR3 region has 14 residues. Variable domain in full (rest from reference TRBV5-6 and TRBJ2-7): DAGVTQSPTHLIKTRGQQVTLRCSPKSGHDTVSWYQQALGQGPQFIFQYYEEEERQRGNFPDRFSGHQFPNYSSELNVNALLLGDSALYLCASSRDRGLGEQYFGPGTRLTVT.

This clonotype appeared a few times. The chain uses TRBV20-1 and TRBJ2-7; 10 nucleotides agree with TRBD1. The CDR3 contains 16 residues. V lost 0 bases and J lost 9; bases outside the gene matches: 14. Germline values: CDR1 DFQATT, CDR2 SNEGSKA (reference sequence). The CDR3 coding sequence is TGCAGTGCTAGAGATGGGAGACAGGGGGCGGCCAGCGGGCAGTACTTC. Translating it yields CSARDGRQGAASGQYF.

The CDR3 nucleotides are TGTGCCAGCAGTATGTGGGGCTTCGACGAGCAGTACTTC. This gives the protein CASSMWGFDEQYF. The genes are TRBV14 and TRBJ2-7; TRBD1 is a possible D gene (5 bases). Germline CDR1 reads SGHDN; CDR2 reads FVKESK. Trimming shortened V by 6 bases and J by 5 bases, and 14 bases separated the two germline ends. The CDR3 runs to 13 residues.

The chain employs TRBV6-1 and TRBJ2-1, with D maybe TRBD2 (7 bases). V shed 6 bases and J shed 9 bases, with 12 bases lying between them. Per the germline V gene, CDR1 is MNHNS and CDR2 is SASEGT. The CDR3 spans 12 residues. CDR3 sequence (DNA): TGTGCCAGCAGCTACGGGGGGCGTGAGCAGTTCTTC. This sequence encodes CASSYGGREQFF.

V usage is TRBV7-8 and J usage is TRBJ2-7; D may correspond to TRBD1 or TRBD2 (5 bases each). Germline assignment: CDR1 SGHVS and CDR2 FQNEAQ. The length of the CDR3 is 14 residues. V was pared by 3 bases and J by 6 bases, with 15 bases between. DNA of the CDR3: TGTGCCAGCAGCTTCGGGGCAGGGCGAAGCGAGCAGTACTTC. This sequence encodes CASSFGAGRSEQYF.

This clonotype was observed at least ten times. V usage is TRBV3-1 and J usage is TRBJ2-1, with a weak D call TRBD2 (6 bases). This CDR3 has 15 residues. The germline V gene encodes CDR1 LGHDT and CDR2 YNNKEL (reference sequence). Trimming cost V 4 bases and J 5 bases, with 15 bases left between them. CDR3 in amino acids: CASSPGLPAHNEQFF. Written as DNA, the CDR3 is TGTGCCAGCAGCCCCGGACTACCCGCCCACAATGAGCAGTTCTTC.

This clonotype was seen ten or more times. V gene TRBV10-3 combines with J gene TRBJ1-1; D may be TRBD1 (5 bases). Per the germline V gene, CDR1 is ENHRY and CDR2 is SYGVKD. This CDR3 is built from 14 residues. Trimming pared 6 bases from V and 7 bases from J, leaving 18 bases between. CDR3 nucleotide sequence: TGTGCCATCAGGGTGAAGGGGAAGGTCAGTGAAGCTTTCTTT. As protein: CAIRVKGKVSEAFF.

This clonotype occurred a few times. The CDR3 is CASRLVPGANEQFF. The CDR3 DNA reads TGTGCAAGTCGCTTAGTCCCCGGGGCCAATGAGCAGTTCTTC. This chain joins TRBV12-2 and TRBJ2-1; the table's D gene call, TRBD1, was not cross checked with the DNA. TRBV12-2 counts as a pseudogene. This CDR3 is built from 14 residues.

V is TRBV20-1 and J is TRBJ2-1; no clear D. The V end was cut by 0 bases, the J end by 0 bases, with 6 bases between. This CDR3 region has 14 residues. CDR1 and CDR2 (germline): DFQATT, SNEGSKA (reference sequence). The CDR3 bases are TGCAGTGCTAGAGACCCCCGCTCCTACAATGAGCAGTTCTTC. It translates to CSARDPRSYNEQFF.

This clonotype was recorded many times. The DNA for the CDR3 is TGCAGTGCGCCTACAGGGGCCTCCTACAATGAGCAGTTCTTC. Its translation: CSAPTGASYNEQFF. This rearrangement joins TRBV20-1 to TRBJ2-1; 7 nucleotides align to TRBD1. Germline CDR1 is DFQATT and CDR2 is SNEGSKA (reference sequence). V was clipped by 6 bases and J by 0 bases; unmatched bases: 5. The CDR3 extends over 14 amino acids.

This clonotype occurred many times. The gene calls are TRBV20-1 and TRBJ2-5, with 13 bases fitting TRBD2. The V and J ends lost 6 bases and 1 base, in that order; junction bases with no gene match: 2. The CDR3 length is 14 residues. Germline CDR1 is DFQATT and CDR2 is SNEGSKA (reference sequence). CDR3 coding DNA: TGCAGTGCGGGGACTAGCGGGGCCCAAGAGACCCAGTACTTC. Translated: CSAGTSGAQETQYF.